A selection of T cell receptor beta chains follows, all from one sample in a study of cytomegalovirus exposure and HLA in healthy donors. Here immunoSEQ multiplex PCR was the method, and the copy in TCRdb shows in-frame clones only, minus some. This table holds about 180,000 clones, around 76% found once. Source material: PBMCs. Every receptor here comes from a woman aged 25 to 39 in good health and CMV-seropositive. CDR3s include the opening cysteine and the closing phenylalanine or tryptophan. The D gene is left open where the match is weak. The size entry is marked missing in some rows and otherwise reads once, few, many or a size class.

TRBJ2-2 | . | TRBV6-5 | . | CASSYRTGELFF | TGTGCCAGCAGTTACCGTACCGGGGAGCTGTTTTTT
TRBJ2-2 | . | TRBV15 | once | CATSREESSANTGELFF | TGTGCCACCAGCAGGGAAGAGTCCAGCGCGAACACCGGGGAGCTGTTTTTT
TRBJ1-1 | TRBD1 | TRBV6-1 | few | CASSLQGGTEAFF | TGTGCCAGCAGTCTACAGGGGGGGACTGAAGCTTTCTTT
TRBJ2-2 | . | TRBV7-9 | . | CASSLRRTGELFF | TGTGCCAGCAGCTTAAGGAGGACCGGGGAGCTGTTTTTT
TRBJ1-5 | TRBD1 | TRBV18 | . | CASSPVGQGMNQPQHF | TGTGCCAGCTCACCAGTGGGACAGGGGATGAATCAGCCCCAGCATTTT
TRBJ2-7 | . | TRBV21-1 | . | CASRPRENEQYF | TGTGCCAGCAGGCCCCGGGAGAACGAGCAGTACTTC
TRBJ2-7 | . | TRBV6-6 | . | CASSYSASSYEQYF | TGTGCCAGCAGTTACTCCGCCAGCTCCTACGAGCAGTACTTC
TRBJ2-7 | . | TRBV30 | . | CAWNKGQRSHEQYF | TGTGCCTGGAATAAAGGACAGCGTTCTCACGAGCAGTACTTC
TRBJ2-5 | TRBD2 | TRBV2 | few | CASSEDGTSGGLAQYF | TGTGCCAGCAGTGAGGACGGGACTAGCGGGGGGCTCGCCCAGTACTTC
TRBJ2-1 | . | TRBV4-1 | once | CASSQGGPTDEQFF | TGCGCCAGCAGCCAAGGGGGGCCAACCGATGAGCAGTTCTTC
TRBJ2-7 | TRBD2 | TRBV6-6 | . | CASSYGLAATYEQYF | TGTGCCAGCAGTTACGGACTAGCGGCTACCTACGAGCAGTACTTC
TRBJ2-2 | . | TRBV9 | . | CASSPRSTGELFF | TGTGCCAGCAGCCCTCGTAGCACCGGGGAGCTGTTTTTT
TRBJ2-3 | TRBD2 | TRBV5-1 | . | CASSLGDREDTDTQYF | TGCGCCAGCAGCTTGGGGGACCGGGAGGACACAGATACGCAGTATTTT
TRBJ2-6 | TRBD1 | TRBV2 | . | CASSEVRDRSFSGANVLTF | TGTGCCAGCAGTGAAGTCCGGGACAGGAGTTTCTCTGGGGCCAACGTCCTGACTTTC
TRBJ2-3 | TRBD1 | TRBV5-6 | few | CASSWRQGKDTQYF | TGTGCCAGCAGCTGGCGACAGGGAAAAGATACGCAGTATTTT
TRBJ2-5 | TRBD2 | TRBV28 | . | CASSFRLAGPLQETQYF | TGTGCCAGCAGTTTCCGTCTAGCGGGGCCCCTCCAAGAGACCCAGTACTTC
TRBJ1-2 | . | TRBV18 | . | CASSPLQGPSYGYTF | TGTGCCAGCTCACCTCTACAGGGTCCATCCTATGGCTACACCTTC
TRBJ1-5 | . | TRBV4-1 | . | CASSSGHLSNQPQHF | TGCGCCAGCAGCTCGGGACACCTTAGCAATCAACCCCAGCATTTT
TRBJ1-2 | TRBD1 | TRBV6-5 | once | CASSYGQGGRGYTF | TGTGCCAGCAGTTACGGGCAGGGGGGACGTGGCTACACCTTC
TRBJ2-7 | . | TRBV27 | . | CASSQAAFSLYEQYF | TGTGCCAGCAGTCAAGCGGCGTTTTCCCTCTACGAGCAGTACTTC
TRBJ2-5 | TRBD2 | TRBV14 | few | CASSPLAGPQETQYF | TGTGCCAGCAGCCCACTAGCGGGGCCCCAAGAGACCCAGTACTTC
TRBJ2-7 | . | TRBV19 | few | CASSTGRGYEQYF | TGTGCCAGTAGTACCGGCAGGGGCTACGAGCAGTACTTC
TRBJ2-2 | . | TRBV10-3 | . | CATRGREVQGGELFF | TGTGCCACCAGGGGCCGCGAGGTACAGGGCGGGGAGCTGTTTTTT
TRBJ2-7 | . | TRBV5-6 | . | CASSRGDNEQYF | TGTGCCAGCAGCCGAGGGGACAACGAGCAGTACTTC
TRBJ2-5 | TRBD2 | TRBV4-1 | . | CASSQPGGAQETQYF | TGCGCCAGCAGCCAACCGGGGGGTGCACAAGAGACCCAGTACTTC
TRBJ1-6 | . | TRBV11-3 | . | CASSLEQAGSAAHNSPLHF | TGTGCCAGCAGCTTAGAACAGGCGGGGTCTGCGGCTCACAATTCACCCCTCCACTTT
TRBJ2-6 | TRBD2 | TRBV28 | . | CASLPGGSGANVLTF | TGTGCCAGCCTTCCGGGGGGGTCTGGGGCCAACGTCCTGACTTTC
TRBJ1-2 | TRBD1 | TRBV2 | . | CASSEADRAYGYTF | TGTGCCAGCAGTGAAGCAGACAGGGCGTATGGCTACACCTTC
TRBJ2-2 | . | TRBV6-1 | . | CASSPWSAGTGELFF | TGTGCCAGCAGCCCGTGGTCAGCGGGCACCGGGGAGCTGTTTTTT
TRBJ2-1 | TRBD1 | TRBV5-1 | once | CASSSAWTGRSYNEQFF | TGCGCCAGCAGCTCCGCGTGGACAGGGCGGTCCTACAATGAGCAGTTCTTC
TRBJ2-3 | . | TRBV7-2 | . | CASSLGSKQYF | TGTGCCAGCAGCTTGGGCTCAAAGCAGTATTTT
TRBJ1-1 | . | TRBV19 | . | CASSISPDRNTEAFF | TGTGCCAGTAGTATTAGTCCCGACAGGAACACTGAAGCTTTCTTT
TRBJ1-5 | . | TRBV28 | . | CASSFRRGGVSQPQHF | TGTGCCAGCAGTTTTAGGAGGGGAGGGGTGTCTCAGCCCCAGCATTTT
TRBJ1-6 | . | TRBV2 | . | CASSGAGTVPLHF | TGTGCCAGCAGTGGGGCGGGCACCGTCCCCCTCCACTTT
TRBJ2-3 | . | TRBV11-3 | few | CASSLVASTDTQYF | TGTGCCAGCAGCTTAGTGGCATCTACAGATACGCAGTATTTT
TRBJ2-3 | TRBD1 | TRBV5-4 | . | CASSLKGQGRRTDTQYF | TGTGCCAGCAGCTTAAAGGGACAGGGCCGTAGAACAGATACGCAGTATTTT
TRBJ2-7 | TRBD1 | TRBV13 | few | CASSFIRGRIYEQYF | TGTGCCAGCAGCTTCATCAGGGGGCGTATTTACGAGCAGTACTTC
TRBJ2-5 | . | TRBV18 | . | CASSPPNYTPPETQYF | TGTGCCAGCTCACCACCAAACTACACCCCCCCAGAGACCCAGTACTTC
TRBJ2-1 | TRBD2 | TRBV5-4 | . | CASSLSGGPYNEQFF | TGTGCCAGCAGCCTGAGCGGGGGCCCTTACAATGAGCAGTTCTTC